In its sample, the clone carrying this T cell receptor beta chain was seen many times. Its antigen remains unidentified. This sample stems from a study of T cells in Graves' hyperthyroidism and ophthalmopathy. The V and J ends lost 5 bases and 4 bases respectively, with 6 bases between them. The CDR3 totals 13 residues. CDR1 and CDR2 from the germline V gene are SGHTA and FQGTGA. The study excluded patients with uncontrolled infection, other autoimmune disease, pregnancy or lactation. On the basis of clinical symptoms, serum thyroxine and TRAb, thyroid ultrasound and orbital computed tomography, diagnoses were made. PBMCs were obtained from 10 ml fresh peripheral blood. Study results and caveats: Ophthalmopathy prediction by the model preceded onset by a median 6.5 months.

RNA transcripts yielded amplified TCR beta CDR3 regions. TCR CDR3 underwent first-round RT-PCR with the HTBI primer set. Using its own MiXCR run on the multiplex PCR reads, TCRdb lists one record per CDR3 protein. The repertoire holds about 500,000 distinct CDR3 sequences, 13% to 15% seen once, with about a sixth in the top ten. The rearrangement uses TRBV7-3 and TRBJ2-6, with unresolved D. This sequence was found in a woman aged 18-30 years with Graves' hyperthyroidism. What was sequenced was blood. The CDR3 nucleotides are TGTGCCAGCAGCGTCCTCGGGGCCAACGTCCTGACTTTC. Its translation is CASSVLGANVLTF.